This TCR beta chain comes out of a study of neurological immune-mediated disorders. Study conclusions and caveats: HTLV-1-associated myelopathy ranked highest for TCR clonal expansion and multiple sclerosis lowest, beneath healthy controls.

TCRdb reanalysed the 5' RACE reads using MiXCR and keeps one entry per CDR3 protein. Here the sample spans around 25,000 distinct CDR3 sequences, 13% being singletons. This clonotype came up many times. Its antigen is as yet unknown. Sequence at one end of the junction differs from germline and may be a read error. The clonotype comes from a woman in her 40s with HTLV-1-associated myelopathy (HAM/TSP). Sequenced: PBMCs.

The CDR3 spells CVSKRGDIDEQFF. The CDR3, as DNA: TGTGTCAGCAAGCGGGGGGATATCGATGAGCAGTTCTTC. The V call is TRBV6-5, the J call TRBJ2-1, with 9 bases matching TRBD2. Germline V gives CDR1 MNHEY, CDR2 SVGAGI. The CDR3 sequence is 13 residues long.